The 9 T cell receptor beta chains in this list originate from one sample, sequenced in a study of naive and memory T cell subsets. The beta constant-region primer was an equimolar mix of two oligonucleotides covering TRBC1 and TRBC2. Nested alpha and beta constant-region primers with the SP2 primer drove four PCR rounds on ligated cDNA. TCRdb used MiXCR to reprocess the UMI-ligation and nested PCR reads, holding one entry per CDR3 protein. The table includes some 82,000 distinct CDR3 sequences, approximately 10% detected once. Sequenced: naive CD8+ T cells from blood. The source is a human donor in good health.

The V and J genes are TRBV27 and TRBJ2-7, with 10 bases that match TRBD1. Germline CDR1 MNHEY, CDR2 SMNVEV (reference sequence). After removal of 6 bases from V and 9 bases from J, the junction contained 11 bases not matched to a gene. The CDR3 contains 14 residues. CDR3 loop: CASRDRDRGLRQYF. The CDR3 region has the DNA TGTGCCAGCAGAGACCGGGACAGGGGACTTCGGCAGTACTTC.

In this sample, this clonotype turned up a few times. This chain uses TRBV7-6 with TRBJ2-1, with 7 nucleotides matching TRBD2. There are 15 residues in the CDR3. J was trimmed by 6 bases and V by 1 base; bases with no gene match: 6. The germline V gene encodes CDR1 SGHVS and CDR2 FNYEAQ. The CDR3 DNA sequence: TGTGCCAGCAGCTTAGGAGCGGGAAGAACCAATGAGCAGTTCTTC. This encodes CASSLGAGRTNEQFF.

The genes are TRBV5-5 and TRBJ2-5; D is uncertain. V dropped 6 bases and J dropped 5 bases, with 14 bases sitting between them. This CDR3 has 13 amino acids. Germline V CDR1 and CDR2: SGHKS, YYEKEE (reference sequence). The CDR3 DNA is TGTGCCAGCAACCTAGGGTTGGGGGAGACCCAGTACTTC. Translated: CASNLGLGETQYF.

This sequence joins TRBV29-1 and TRBJ2-7, with 7 bases aligning to TRBD1. CDR1 is SQVTM and CDR2 is ANQGSEA in the germline V gene. Trimming at V came to 6 bases and at J to 9 bases, leaving 14 bases not matched to a gene. This CDR3 has 13 residues. DNA of the CDR3: TGCAGCGTGGGGGACCCAGACAGGGACGGGCAGTACTTC. Protein sequence: CSVGDPDRDGQYF.

This clonotype was detected many times. This chain uses TRBV11-2 with TRBJ2-7; D remains ambiguous. This CDR3 contains 16 residues. CDR1 is SGHAT, CDR2 FQNNGV, per germline. Deletions cut 4 bases from V and 4 bases from J, with 20 bases between. The chain's CDR3 is CASSSHSGERRYEQYF. CDR3 DNA: TGTGCCAGCAGCTCGCACTCGGGCGAGCGCCGATACGAGCAGTACTTC. The whole variable domain, remainder taken from reference TRBV11-2 and TRBJ2-7, is EAGVAQSPRYKIIEKRQSVAFWCNPISGHATLYWYQQILGQGPKLLIQFQNNGVVDDSQLPKDRFSAERLKGVDSTLKIQPAKLEDSAVYLCASSSHSGERRYEQYFGPGTRLTVT.

This clonotype was detected only a few times. This chain joins TRBV3-1 and TRBJ2-7; D might be TRBD1 (5 bases). The CDR3 loop spans 13 amino acids. CDR1 is LGHDT and CDR2 is YNNKEL in the germline V gene (reference sequence). V was pared by 3 bases and J by 3 bases, with 9 bases between. The CDR3 loop is CASSQAGNYEQYF. The CDR3 coding sequence is TGTGCCAGCAGCCAGGCAGGGAACTACGAGCAGTACTTC.

This clonotype has a count of ten or more. The chain joins TRBV5-5 to TRBJ2-7, with D possibly TRBD2 on 6 matching bases. Trimming shortened V by 4 bases and J by 3 bases, and 14 bases separated the two germline ends. This CDR3 spans 14 amino acids. Germline loops: CDR1 SGHKS, CDR2 YYEKEE (reference sequence). The CDR3 DNA follows: TGTGCCAGCAGCGGTGGATCCGGGAGCTACGAGCAGTACTTC. It encodes CASSGGSGSYEQYF.

This clonotype was found a few times. The chain employs TRBV29-1 and TRBJ2-3; D perhaps matches TRBD2 (6 bases). Between the trimmed V and J ends, which lost 4 bases and 2 bases, there was a span of 16 bases. The CDR3 has 15 amino acids. Germline V gives CDR1 SQVTM, CDR2 ANQGSEA. The CDR3: CSVVGGSDITDTQYF. Here the CDR3 DNA reads TGCAGCGTTGTTGGGGGGAGCGACATCACAGATACGCAGTATTTT.

This clonotype was observed many times. The chain combines TRBV30 with TRBJ2-3; 10 bases align to TRBD2. CDR3 length equals 24 residues. Germline V CDR1 and CDR2: GTSNPN, SVGIG (reference sequence). J was trimmed by 4 bases and V by 2 bases; bases with no gene match: 33. CDR3 sequence reads: CAWSYSFPDTLAGVLRAQSDTQYF. DNA for the CDR3: TGTGCCTGGAGTTACTCCTTTCCCGATACTCTAGCGGGAGTCCTCAGAGCACAATCAGATACGCAGTATTTT.